Below, one TCR beta chain is given with its context. Antigen specificity is unknown. Using immunoSEQ multiplex PCR, the repertoire was profiled, and TCRdb retains in-frame clones only, with some absent. Of tens of thousands of clones in the sample, 88% were seen once. The source of the sample is a study of identifying expanded T cells in peripheral blood. Looked up from germline, CDR1 is SGHRS and CDR2 is YFSETQ. Between the trimmed V and J ends, which lost 5 bases and 4 bases, there was a span of 15 bases. CDR3 length equals 15 residues. Study-level points and caveats: Across healthy donors, higher total template counts meant significantly greater approximately two-week count variance. Differentially abundant clones: about 1.2 between replicates, approximately 15 at roughly 13 days, 19 to 20 at four.

During the collection period, no donor immune events like infections were recorded. The receptor's source is a person aged 18 to 75 in good health. The chain has TRBV5-1 and TRBJ2-2, with D maybe TRBD2 (6 bases). Sequencing was carried out using blood. CDR3 sequence reads: CASSSSMGGTGELFF. CDR3 DNA: TGCGCCAGCAGTAGTAGTATGGGAGGCACCGGGGAGCTGTTTTTT.